The 19 T cell receptor beta chains in this list originate from one sample, sequenced in a study of blood T cell repertoires in COVID-19. Profiled with immunoSEQ multiplex PCR; TCRdb holds only in-frame clones, not every one. The profile shows 140,000 to 150,000 clones, about four fifths of them singletons. The sample taken for sequencing was peripheral blood. These TCRs come from a human donor with acute or convalescent COVID-19. The donor label of this sample is uncertain.

The rearrangement uses TRBV19 and TRBJ2-5; D is perhaps TRBD2 (6 bases). Trimming cost V 3 bases and J 3 bases, with 11 bases left between them. Germline CDR1 LNHDA, CDR2 SQIVND (reference sequence). This CDR3 has 14 amino acids. The CDR3 spells CASSILGTEETQYF. In DNA, the CDR3 is TGTGCCAGTAGTATTTTAGGGACTGAAGAGACCCAGTACTTC.

This rearrangement joins TRBV6-5 to TRBJ1-3; D is unclear. CDR1 MNHEY and CDR2 SVGAGI come from the germline V gene. V was clipped by 6 bases and J by 0 bases, with 12 bases between them. The CDR3 extends over 15 amino acids. CDR3 residues: CASSLGQLSGNTIYF. CDR3 sequence (DNA): TGTGCCAGCAGCTTGGGCCAGCTCTCTGGAAACACCATATATTTT.

The chain couples TRBV27 to TRBJ1-1, with 8 nucleotides matching TRBD1. Germline CDR1 MNHEY, CDR2 SMNVEV (reference sequence). CDR3 size: 14 residues. The ends lost 7 bases at V and 7 bases at J; junction bases unmatched: 11. The CDR3, as DNA: TGTGCCAGCACCCGGCGGCAGGGGGCATTTGAAGCTTTCTTT. This sequence encodes CASTRRQGAFEAFF.

The chain links TRBV24-1 to TRBJ2-1; 10 bases agree with TRBD2. V lost 2 bases, J lost 0 bases, and 12 bases stayed unmatched. Looked up from germline, CDR1 is KGHDR and CDR2 is SFDVKD. The CDR3 has 20 amino acids. CDR3 sequence: CATSDSMIAGGKSSYNEQFF. CDR3 DNA sequence: TGTGCCACCAGTGATTCCATGATAGCGGGGGGCAAGAGCTCCTACAATGAGCAGTTCTTC.

The chain joins TRBV7-9 to TRBJ1-1; D ambiguous. The CDR3 totals 13 residues. Germline V gene sequence: CDR1 SEHNR, CDR2 FQNEAQ (reference sequence). V was pared by 3 bases and J by 1 base, with 6 bases between. CDR3 nucleotides: TGTGCCAGCAGCTTGCCAGGGAACACTGAAGCTTTCTTT. Amino acid sequence: CASSLPGNTEAFF. Together with reference TRBV7-9 and TRBJ1-1, the CDR3 gives the full variable domain: DTGVSQNPRHKITKRGQNVTFRCDPISEHNRLYWYRQTLGQGPEFLTYFQNEAQLEKSRLLSDRFSAERPKGSFSTLEIQRTEQGDSAMYLCASSLPGNTEAFFGQGTRLTVV.

CDR3 sequence reads: CASSLVGTDPNTQYF. CDR3 nucleotides: TGTGCCAGCAGCTTAGTAGGGACAGATCCAAATACGCAGTATTTT. This chain joins TRBV11-2 and TRBJ2-3, with 7 bases lining up with TRBD1. The germline gives CDR1 SGHAT, CDR2 FQNNGV. Trimming at V came to 1 base and at J to 7 bases, leaving 8 bases not matched to a gene. The CDR3 is 15 residues long.

The V call is TRBV18, the J call TRBJ1-6, with TRBD1 identical over 9 bases. The CDR3 contains 18 residues. Germline V gene lookup returns CDR1 KGHSH and CDR2 LQKENI. V trimming: 3 bases; J trimming: 14 bases; junction bases outside the gene matches: 20. DNA of the CDR3: TGTGCCAGCTCACCTAAAAATCGGCGGGACAGGGACGGGATCACCCTCCACTTT. It is translated as CASSPKNRRDRDGITLHF.

The V call is TRBV6-5, the J call TRBJ2-5; 8 nucleotides line up with TRBD1. Losses at the gene ends were 7 bases for V and 5 bases for J; bases not matched to a gene: 9. The CDR3 is 14 residues long. Per germline, CDR1 MNHEY and CDR2 SVGAGI. The CDR3 protein is CASNKGQGRETQYF. CDR3 DNA sequence: TGTGCCAGCAACAAAGGACAGGGCAGGGAGACCCAGTACTTC.

The gene calls are TRBV2 and TRBJ2-2; D might be TRBD2 (6 bases). Trimming cost V 6 bases and J 2 bases, with 13 bases left between them. The CDR3 has 15 residues. Germline V gene data show CDR1 as SNHLY and CDR2 as FYNNEI. CDR3 nucleotides: TGTGCCAGCAGGGAGGAGGGGTCAAACACCGGGGAGCTGTTTTTT. Amino acid sequence: CASREEGSNTGELFF.

The gene calls are TRBV27 and TRBJ1-6; D remains ambiguous. CDR3 length: 13 residues. Trimming left V 3 bases short and J 9 bases short, with 9 bases between. Germline V gene sequence: CDR1 MNHEY, CDR2 SMNVEV (reference sequence). The CDR3 region has the DNA TGTGCCAGCAGTTTCCGGGAAAGTTCACCCCTCCACTTT. This sequence encodes CASSFRESSPLHF.

The genes are TRBV24-1 and TRBJ2-5, with 12 positions matching TRBD1. Germline V lookup: CDR1 KGHDR, CDR2 SFDVKD. This CDR3 region has 15 residues. V dropped 7 bases and J dropped 5; count of bases not matched to a gene: 7. CDR3 in DNA: TGTGCCACCAGGGGACAGGGGGCCTCGGGGGAGACCCAGTACTTC. Its translation: CATRGQGASGETQYF.

The chain couples TRBV2 to TRBJ2-1; TRBD1 agrees at 9 bases. CDR1 is SNHLY and CDR2 is FYNNEI in the germline V gene. The CDR3 length is 15 residues. The V gene end was trimmed by 7 bases and the J gene end by 5 bases; junction bases not matched to a gene: 9. CDR3 residues: CASKVQGAVNNEQFF. The CDR3 DNA follows: TGTGCCAGCAAGGTACAGGGGGCTGTCAACAATGAGCAGTTCTTC.

V gene TRBV27 combines with J gene TRBJ1-4, with 9 bases that match TRBD1. The germline V gene encodes CDR1 MNHEY and CDR2 SMNVEV (reference sequence). V shed 3 bases and J 7 bases; nucleotides not matched to a gene: 6. CDR3 length equals 15 residues. CDR3 amino acids: CASSLSQGAVEKLFF. Here the CDR3 DNA reads TGTGCCAGCAGTTTGTCACAGGGGGCGGTTGAAAAACTGTTTTTT. The full variable domain, in which reference TRBV27 and TRBJ1-4 provide the parts outside the CDR3, is EAQVTQNPRYLITVTGKKLTVTCSQNMNHEYMSWYRQDPGLGLRQIYYSMNVEVTDKGDVPEGYKVSRKEKRNFPLILESPSPNQTSLYFCASSLSQGAVEKLFFGSGTQLSVL.

The V call is TRBV9, the J call TRBJ1-6; TRBD1 is a possible D gene (6 bases). Germline-derived CDR1 and CDR2 are SGDLS and YYNGEE. This CDR3 contains 14 residues. Trimming took off 5 bases at V and 6 bases at J, with 12 bases between the two ends. CDR3 in amino acids: CASSRQAGNSPLHF. In DNA form, the CDR3 reads TGTGCCAGCAGTCGACAGGCGGGTAATTCACCCCTCCACTTT. The entire variable domain, with the rest obtained from reference TRBV9 and TRBJ1-6, is as follows: DSGVTQTPKHLITATGQRVTLRCSPRSGDLSVYWYQQSLDQGLQFLIQYYNGEERAKGNILERFSAQQFPDLHSELNLSSLELGDSALYFCASSRQAGNSPLHFGNGTRLTVT.

The chain joins TRBV5-1 to TRBJ2-5, with D perhaps matching TRBD2 (6 bases). Germline V gene lookup returns CDR1 SGHRS and CDR2 YFSETQ. The length of the CDR3 is 15 residues. The V and J ends lost 1 base and 2 bases respectively, with 12 bases between them. The CDR3 is CASSLTPRGQETQYF. CDR3 nucleotides: TGCGCCAGCAGCTTGACACCACGGGGGCAAGAGACCCAGTACTTC.

V is TRBV15 and J is TRBJ1-5; a weak D match, TRBD1 (5 bases). This CDR3 comprises 15 residues. CDR1 is LNHNV and CDR2 is YYDKDF in the germline V gene (reference sequence). Deletions cut 3 bases from V and 1 base from J, with 10 bases between. The CDR3 loop is CATSSPQGSNQPQHF. DNA for the CDR3: TGTGCCACCAGCAGTCCTCAGGGAAGCAATCAGCCCCAGCATTTT.

This clone showed up just once. The J gene is TRBJ1-1, the V gene TRBV30; 7 positions agree with TRBD1. Germline CDR1 reads GTSNPN; CDR2 reads SVGIG (reference sequence). The CDR3 totals 14 residues. V shed 2 bases, J shed 8 bases, and the junction held 11 bases outside the gene matches. CDR3 coding DNA: TGTGCCTGGAGTCCGGGACAGACAATCGGCGAAGCTTTCTTT. Amino acids: CAWSPGQTIGEAFF.

This chain connects TRBV7-9 to TRBJ1-1, with D maybe TRBD1 (5 bases). CDR1 and CDR2 from the germline V gene are SEHNR and FQNEAQ (reference sequence). The V end was cut by 4 bases, the J end by 2 bases, with 8 bases between. The CDR3 loop spans 13 amino acids. The CDR3 sequence is CASSSDRNTEAFF. The CDR3 coding sequence is TGTGCCAGCAGCTCCGACAGAAACACTGAAGCTTTCTTT.

The table lists this clone with a few counts. The gene calls are TRBV14 and TRBJ2-1; tentatively, D is TRBD1 (5 bases). The germline V and J ends were trimmed by 3 bases and 4 bases, with 7 bases remaining between them. CDR3 size: 13 residues. CDR1 and CDR2 from the germline V gene are SGHDN and FVKESK. The CDR3 spells CASSQGLYNEQFF. CDR3 DNA sequence: TGTGCCAGCAGCCAGGGGCTATACAATGAGCAGTTCTTC. Based on the CDR3 plus reference TRBV14 and TRBJ2-1, the full variable domain is EAGVTQFPSHSVIEKGQTVTLRCDPISGHDNLYWYRRVMGKEIKFLLHFVKESKQDESGMPNNRFLAERTGGTYSTLKVQPAELEDSGVYFCASSQGLYNEQFFGPGTRLTVL.